A selection of T cell receptor beta chains follows, all from one sample in a study of blood T cell repertoires in COVID-19. The data were produced by immunoSEQ multiplex PCR, yet TCRdb's version contains in-frame clones alone and is incomplete. The profile covers about 25,000 clones, with around 96% appearing a single time and 4% to 5% taken by the ten largest. The sequencing input was peripheral blood. These TCRs come from a human donor with active COVID-19. The donor label of this sample is uncertain. The CDR3 runs from the conserved cysteine through the conserved F or W. The order of the fields is CDR3 protein, CDR3 DNA, V gene, J gene, clone size, D gene. The D gene is left open where the match is weak. Clone size is shown for a subset of rows, as once, few, many or a class of expanded clone.

CDR3 protein: CSVESGSVTGELFF
CDR3 DNA: TGCAGCGTTGAAAGCGGGAGCGTCACCGGGGAGCTGTTTTTT
V gene: TRBV29-1
J gene: TRBJ2-2
clone size: NA
D gene: TRBD2

CDR3 protein: CASSLFTSGSIYEQYF
CDR3 DNA: TGCGCCAGCAGCTTGTTCACTAGCGGGAGTATATACGAGCAGTACTTC
V gene: TRBV5-1
J gene: TRBJ2-7
clone size: NA
D gene: TRBD2

CDR3 protein: CASSPRVPLTLNTGELFF
CDR3 DNA: TGTGCCAGCTCACCACGGGTGCCACTAACCTTGAACACCGGGGAGCTGTTTTTT
V gene: TRBV18
J gene: TRBJ2-2
clone size: NA
D gene: NA

CDR3 protein: CASSHTTGFGANVLTF
CDR3 DNA: TGTGCCAGCTCCCATACAACGGGGTTCGGGGCCAACGTCCTGACTTTC
V gene: TRBV18
J gene: TRBJ2-6
clone size: NA
D gene: NA

CDR3 protein: CASSEALAGNNEQFF
CDR3 DNA: TGTGCCAGCAGTGAGGCGCTAGCGGGAAACAATGAGCAGTTCTTC
V gene: TRBV25-1
J gene: TRBJ2-1
clone size: NA
D gene: TRBD2

CDR3 protein: CASSAALSGRYTDTQYF
CDR3 DNA: TGTGCCAGCAGCGCAGCACTTAGCGGGAGATACACAGATACGCAGTATTTT
V gene: TRBV9
J gene: TRBJ2-3
clone size: once
D gene: TRBD2

CDR3 protein: CAARDLTDTQYF
CDR3 DNA: TGTGCCGCCCGGGATCTCACAGATACGCAGTATTTT
V gene: TRBV6-5
J gene: TRBJ2-3
clone size: NA
D gene: NA

CDR3 protein: CASRPGGTDTQYF
CDR3 DNA: TGTGCCAGCCGGCCAGGGGGCACAGATACGCAGTATTTT
V gene: TRBV12-3/TRBV12-4
J gene: TRBJ2-3
clone size: NA
D gene: NA

CDR3 protein: CASSLRTASLYNEQFF
CDR3 DNA: TGTGCCAGCAGCCTCCGGACAGCCAGCCTTTACAATGAGCAGTTCTTC
V gene: TRBV7-6
J gene: TRBJ2-1
clone size: NA
D gene: NA

CDR3 protein: CASSIGLVVGNEQFF
CDR3 DNA: TGTGCCAGTAGTATAGGACTAGTTGTTGGGAATGAGCAGTTCTTC
V gene: TRBV19
J gene: TRBJ2-1
clone size: NA
D gene: NA

CDR3 protein: CASSSPRGAGVNEQYF
CDR3 DNA: TGTGCCAGTAGTAGTCCGAGAGGAGCGGGAGTGAACGAGCAGTACTTC
V gene: TRBV19
J gene: TRBJ2-7
clone size: NA
D gene: TRBD2

CDR3 protein: CATRGTGTDTQYF
CDR3 DNA: TGTGCCACCAGAGGGACAGGGACAGATACGCAGTATTTT
V gene: TRBV24-1
J gene: TRBJ2-3
clone size: NA
D gene: TRBD1

CDR3 protein: CASSPPGTNLFPGEQYF
CDR3 DNA: TGTGCCAGCTCACCACCAGGGACAAACCTCTTTCCGGGCGAGCAGTACTTC
V gene: TRBV18
J gene: TRBJ2-7
clone size: NA
D gene: NA

CDR3 protein: CASSFASGIGDTQYF
CDR3 DNA: TGTGCCAGCAGCTTCGCTAGCGGGATAGGGGATACGCAGTATTTT
V gene: TRBV7-2
J gene: TRBJ2-3
clone size: NA
D gene: TRBD2

CDR3 protein: CASSLGGGFPYNSPLHF
CDR3 DNA: TGTGCCAGCAGCCTTGGTGGGGGGTTTCCCTATAATTCACCCCTCCACTTT
V gene: TRBV7-4
J gene: TRBJ1-6
clone size: NA
D gene: NA

CDR3 protein: CASSIGPGGPYEQFF
CDR3 DNA: TGTGCCAGTAGTATAGGACCGGGGGGGCCCTATGAGCAGTTCTTC
V gene: TRBV19
J gene: TRBJ2-1
clone size: NA
D gene: TRBD2

CDR3 protein: CASSQVGFTDTQYF
CDR3 DNA: TGCGCCAGCAGCCAAGTTGGCTTCACAGATACGCAGTATTTT
V gene: TRBV4-1
J gene: TRBJ2-3
clone size: NA
D gene: NA

CDR3 protein: CASSFSAGVRETQYF
CDR3 DNA: TGTGCCAGCAGTTTTTCAGCGGGAGTCCGGGAGACCCAGTACTTC
V gene: TRBV28
J gene: TRBJ2-5
clone size: NA
D gene: TRBD2

CDR3 protein: CASILDRVSNQPQHF
CDR3 DNA: TGTGCCAGCATCCTAGACAGGGTCAGCAATCAGCCCCAGCATTTT
V gene: TRBV2
J gene: TRBJ1-5
clone size: NA
D gene: TRBD1

CDR3 protein: CASSSSGGNTGELFF
CDR3 DNA: TGTGCCAGCAGCTCTAGCGGGGGGAACACCGGGGAGCTGTTTTTT
V gene: TRBV11-3
J gene: TRBJ2-2
clone size: NA
D gene: TRBD2

CDR3 protein: CASSQGGSTVATNEKLFF
CDR3 DNA: TGCGCCAGCAGCCAGGGCGGGTCGACGGTTGCAACTAATGAAAAACTGTTTTTT
V gene: TRBV4-3
J gene: TRBJ1-4
clone size: NA
D gene: NA

CDR3 protein: CASSIARASGSSDTQYF
CDR3 DNA: TGTGCCAGTAGTATAGCCCGGGCTAGCGGGAGCTCAGATACGCAGTATTTT
V gene: TRBV19
J gene: TRBJ2-3
clone size: NA
D gene: TRBD2

CDR3 protein: CASSQGGRGRTNEKLFF
CDR3 DNA: TGCGCCAGCAGCCAAGGAGGCAGGGGAAGAACTAATGAAAAACTGTTTTTT
V gene: TRBV4-1
J gene: TRBJ1-4
clone size: NA
D gene: NA